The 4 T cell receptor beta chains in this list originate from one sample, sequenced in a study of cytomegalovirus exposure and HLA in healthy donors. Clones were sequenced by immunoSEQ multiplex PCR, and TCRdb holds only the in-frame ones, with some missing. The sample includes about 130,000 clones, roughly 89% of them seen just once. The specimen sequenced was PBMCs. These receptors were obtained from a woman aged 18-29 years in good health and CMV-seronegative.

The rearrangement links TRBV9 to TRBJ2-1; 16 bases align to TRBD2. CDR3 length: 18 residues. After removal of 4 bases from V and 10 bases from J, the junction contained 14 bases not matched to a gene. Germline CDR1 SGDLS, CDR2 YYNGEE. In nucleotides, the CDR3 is TGTGCCAGCAGCCCGAAGGGAGGGACTAGCGGGGGGGCACAAGAGCAGTTCTTC. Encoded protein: CASSPKGGTSGGAQEQFF.

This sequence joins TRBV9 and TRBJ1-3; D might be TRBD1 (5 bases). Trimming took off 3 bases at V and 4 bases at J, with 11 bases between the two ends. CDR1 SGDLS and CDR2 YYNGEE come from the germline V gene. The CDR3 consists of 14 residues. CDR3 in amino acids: CASSATETGNTIYF. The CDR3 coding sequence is TGTGCCAGCAGCGCGACAGAAACGGGAAACACCATATATTTT.

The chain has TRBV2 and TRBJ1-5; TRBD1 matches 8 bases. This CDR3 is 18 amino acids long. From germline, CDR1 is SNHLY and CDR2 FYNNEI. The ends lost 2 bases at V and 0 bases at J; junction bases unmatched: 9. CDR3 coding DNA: TGTGCCAGCAGTGAAAACAGGGGGTCTCCCGGTAGCAATCAGCCCCAGCATTTT. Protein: CASSENRGSPGSNQPQHF.

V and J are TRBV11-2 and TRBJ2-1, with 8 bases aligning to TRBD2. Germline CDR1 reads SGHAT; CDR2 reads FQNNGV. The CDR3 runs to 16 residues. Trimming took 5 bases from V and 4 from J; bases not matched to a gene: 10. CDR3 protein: CASSLMRGGGYNEQFF. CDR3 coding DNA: TGTGCCAGCAGCCTAATGCGGGGCGGGGGGTACAATGAGCAGTTCTTC.